The T cell receptor beta chain under discussion was sequenced for a study of response to subunit inactivated influenza vaccine. Study-wide results and limits: Every seasonal influenza vaccination brings in few new T cells, the authors suggested.

V shed 0 bases and J 5 bases; nucleotides not matched to a gene: 2. Germline assignment: CDR1 LGHNA and CDR2 YSLEER. CDR3 length equals 15 residues. This clonotype was seen a few times. The antigen is unknown. TCRdb used MiXCR to reprocess the RT-PCR reads, holding one entry per CDR3 protein. The table shows hundreds of thousands of distinct CDR3 sequences, with approximately 14% occurring only once. The chain joins TRBV4-3 to TRBJ2-3; 10 positions agree with TRBD2. The receptor was derived from a man between 50 and 59 years old who received an inactivated influenza vaccine. The material was PBMCs from blood, obtained around 14 days before vaccination. This CDR3 reads CASSQELAGQDTQYF. The CDR3, as DNA: TGCGCCAGCAGCCAAGAACTAGCGGGACAAGATACGCAGTATTTT.